This T cell receptor (beta chain) was retrieved from a study of blood T cell repertoires in COVID-19. Study background: Whether acute or convalescent, the COVID-19 samples came from the United States, Italy and Spain. PBMCs, B-cell-depleted T cells, or T cells provided the cDNA or gDNA that made up the material.

The table came from immunoSEQ multiplex PCR; TCRdb's copy has only in-frame clones and leaves some out. The sample carries 65,000 to 90,000 clones, roughly 83% recorded once. Input material: peripheral blood. The clonotype was recovered from a man aged 45-65 years with active COVID-19.

The chain's CDR3 is CASSSLGRRAQHF. DNA of the CDR3: TGTGCCAGCAGTTCCTTAGGAAGGAGGGCCCAGCATTTT. The chain combines TRBV28 with TRBJ1-5; D is uncertain. The CDR3 loop spans 13 amino acids. The V end was cut by 4 bases, the J end by 11 bases, with 15 bases between. Germline assignment: CDR1 MDHEN and CDR2 SYDVKM.